This T cell receptor (beta chain) emerged from a study of OX40 agonist ivuxolimab in advanced cancers. This clone was counted a few times. Method: immunoSEQ multiplex PCR; TCRdb's copy keeps in-frame clones and lacks some. The repertoire includes about 78,000 clones, over 75% of them detected once, and roughly 0.26% sits in the top ten. The CDR3 is 14 amino acids. J gave up 5 bases and V 7 bases, and 10 bases lay outside the gene matches. Germline CDR1 and CDR2: SNHLY and FYNNEI. This chain links TRBV2 with TRBJ2-7; the match to TRBD1 covers 8 bases. The TCR originated in an adult with an advanced solid tumor such as melanoma, head and neck, liver or kidney cancer. The sequencing used CD4+ or CD8+ T cells sorted from blood, collected in a trial of the OX40 agonist ivuxolimab. CDR3 loop: CASISRGRLNEQYF. The CDR3 DNA sequence: TGTGCCAGCATCTCCAGGGGGCGGTTAAACGAGCAGTACTTC.